This T cell receptor beta chain is from a study of radiation and T cells in renal cell carcinoma. Study-wide context: Nephrectomy followed 15 Gy stereotactic body radiation by 4 weeks. Study outcomes and limitations: In blood, top tumor clones expanded by 2 weeks, shrinking by 4.

The table came from immunoSEQ multiplex PCR; TCRdb's copy has only in-frame clones and leaves some out. The sample carries roughly 120,000 clones, approximately 75% recorded once. A remark on this clone: Its antigen is currently unknown.

The CDR3 has 16 residues. The germline gives CDR1 SGDLS, CDR2 YYNGEE. V lost 4 bases, J lost 4 bases, and 12 bases stayed unmatched. Sample time point: blood 2 weeks post-SBRT. Indicated treatment: 15 Gy SBRT to primary tumor, nephrectomy 4 weeks later. Serial blood draws occurred at baseline and 2 and 4 weeks post-SBRT. The chain uses TRBV9 and TRBJ1-2; 8 nucleotides align to TRBD1. This clonotype originated in a woman aged 60-70 years with renal cell carcinoma. The source was blood, collected from a patient whose treatment included radiotherapy and nephrectomy. The CDR3 bases are TGTGCCAGCAGCCCAGAAGACAGGGGACGTAGCTATGGCTACACCTTC. It specifies CASSPEDRGRSYGYTF.